The rows below give T cell receptor beta chains drawn from one sample of a study of blood T cell repertoires in COVID-19. Here immunoSEQ multiplex PCR was the method, and the copy in TCRdb shows in-frame clones only, minus some. Of roughly 4,000 clones listed, 78% were seen once; the top ten hold approximately 38%. Sample: peripheral blood. Every receptor here comes from a human donor with active or convalescent COVID-19. The donor label of this sample is uncertain. Both conserved end residues are part of each CDR3. Fields, in order: CDR3 protein, CDR3 DNA, V gene, D gene, J gene, clone size. The D gene is left open where the match is weak. Clone size is shown for a subset of rows, as once, few, many or a class of expanded clone.

CDR3aa: CASSYSQGAQGNGYTF
CDR3nt: TGTGCCAGCAGTTACTCCCAGGGGGCGCAGGGAAATGGCTACACCTTC
v_gene: TRBV6-5
d_gene: TRBD1
j_gene: TRBJ1-2
abundance: -

CDR3aa: CASSYSYGTGGGEAFF
CDR3nt: TGTGCCAGCAGTTACTCTTACGGGACAGGGGGCGGAGAAGCTTTCTTT
v_gene: TRBV6-6
d_gene: TRBD1
j_gene: TRBJ1-1
abundance: -

CDR3aa: CASSMGGRAPQETQYF
CDR3nt: TGTGCCAGTAGTATGGGCGGGAGGGCCCCCCAAGAGACCCAGTACTTC
v_gene: TRBV19
d_gene: TRBD2
j_gene: TRBJ2-5
abundance: -

CDR3aa: CASSTTFSGNTIYF
CDR3nt: TGTGCCAGCAGTACTACCTTCTCTGGAAACACCATATATTTT
v_gene: TRBV6-5
d_gene: -
j_gene: TRBJ1-3
abundance: -

CDR3aa: CASSSGTGGTDTQYF
CDR3nt: TGTGCCAGCAGCTCCGGGACAGGGGGCACAGATACGCAGTATTTT
v_gene: TRBV5-4
d_gene: TRBD1
j_gene: TRBJ2-3
abundance: -

CDR3aa: CASSQGGLIAGIDTQYF
CDR3nt: TGTGCCAGCAGCCAAGGGGGCCTCATAGCGGGAATAGATACGCAGTATTTT
v_gene: TRBV3-1/TRBV3-2
d_gene: TRBD2
j_gene: TRBJ2-3
abundance: once

CDR3aa: CASSLGGTSNYGYTF
CDR3nt: TGTGCCAGCAGCTTAGGTGGGACATCTAACTATGGCTACACCTTC
v_gene: TRBV7-2
d_gene: -
j_gene: TRBJ1-2
abundance: -

CDR3aa: CASSGGLAANEQFF
CDR3nt: TGCGCCAGCAGCGGGGGACTAGCGGCAAATGAGCAGTTCTTC
v_gene: TRBV4-3
d_gene: TRBD2
j_gene: TRBJ2-1
abundance: -

CDR3aa: CAWSTLGAKTEAFF
CDR3nt: TGTGCCTGGAGTACACTGGGGGCGAAGACTGAAGCTTTCTTT
v_gene: TRBV30
d_gene: -
j_gene: TRBJ1-1
abundance: -

CDR3aa: CASSYTGQGSGYTF
CDR3nt: TGTGCCAGCAGTTACACGGGACAGGGAAGCGGCTACACCTTC
v_gene: TRBV6-5
d_gene: TRBD1
j_gene: TRBJ1-2
abundance: -

CDR3aa: CASSYGRQPETQYF
CDR3nt: TGTGCCAGCAGCTATGGGCGACAGCCCGAGACCCAGTACTTC
v_gene: TRBV11-1
d_gene: -
j_gene: TRBJ2-5
abundance: once

CDR3aa: CAVRSGRGVETAEAFF
CDR3nt: TGTGCCGTAAGATCGGGACGGGGGGTTGAGACGGCTGAAGCTTTCTTT
v_gene: TRBV19
d_gene: -
j_gene: TRBJ1-1
abundance: -

CDR3aa: CASSVLQRPYEQYF
CDR3nt: TGTGCCAGCAGCGTCCTGCAGAGGCCCTACGAGCAGTACTTC
v_gene: TRBV7-9
d_gene: -
j_gene: TRBJ2-7
abundance: -

CDR3aa: CASRGEAYGYTF
CDR3nt: TGTGCCAGCAGGGGAGAGGCCTATGGCTACACCTTC
v_gene: TRBV6-5
d_gene: -
j_gene: TRBJ1-2
abundance: -

CDR3aa: CASSPGTGSYEQYF
CDR3nt: TGTGCCAGCTCACCAGGGACTGGATCCTACGAGCAGTACTTC
v_gene: TRBV18
d_gene: -
j_gene: TRBJ2-7
abundance: -

CDR3aa: CSASALTRTGNNEQFF
CDR3nt: TGCAGTGCTAGTGCACTTACTCGTACCGGTAACAATGAGCAGTTCTTC
v_gene: TRBV20-1
d_gene: -
j_gene: TRBJ2-1
abundance: -